This T cell receptor beta chain was captured by sequencing in a study of blood T cell repertoires in COVID-19. Study-wide context: The United States, Italy and Spain supplied acute and convalescent COVID-19 samples. The cDNA or gDNA used as material had been derived from T cells, B-cell-depleted T cells, or PBMCs.

CDR3 length: 15 amino acids. CDR1 KGHDR and CDR2 SFDVKD come from the germline V gene. V was trimmed by 5 bases and J by 1 base, leaving 10 bases between them. In the authors' methods: Reference gene primer amplification gave nucleated cell count estimates. The protocol was immunoSEQ multiplex PCR, while the TCRdb copy is restricted to in-frame clones and leaves out a portion. V, J and clone size derive from that table, while D and trimming were established from the DNA sequence. The sample carries more than 45,000 clones, 85% to 95% recorded once. This clone was detected once. Sequencing used peripheral blood. The chain carries TRBV24-1 and TRBJ2-2; perhaps TRBD2 as D (5 bases). This sequence was found in a woman aged 80 or over with acute or convalescent COVID-19. The CDR3: CATSGEPGNTGELFF. The CDR3 DNA is TGTGCCACCAGTGGGGAGCCCGGGAACACCGGGGAGCTGTTTTTT.